This T cell receptor (beta chain) was obtained from a study of cytomegalovirus exposure and HLA in healthy donors. Study results and limitations: Most TCR sequences were rare, but some public TCRs occurred in many donors.

Comment on this clone: The antigen is unknown.

The primer mix had 60 Vbeta and 13 Jbeta primers. Repertoires were generated with immunoSEQ multiplex PCR, while TCRdb's copy carries only in-frame clones and drops some. In the table there are approximately 140,000 clones, around 60% of which are singletons. Germline V gives CDR1 MDHEN, CDR2 SYDVKM. Trimming took off 3 bases at V and 5 bases at J, with 14 bases between the two ends. The CDR3 covers 15 residues. The specimen was PBMCs. This receptor was identified in a woman aged 55 to 70 in good health and CMV-seropositive. J is TRBJ2-1 and V is TRBV28; weak D call: TRBD2 (5 bases). CDR3 sequence: CASSFSASGDNEQFF. The CDR3 region has the DNA TGTGCCAGCAGTTTCTCAGCTTCCGGGGACAATGAGCAGTTCTTC.